What follows are 18 T cell receptor beta chains derived from one specimen sequenced in a study of T-cell reconstitution after alpha-beta-depleted transplantation in children (dated by TCRdb to the mid-2010s). Library preparation used PCR. Instrument used: Illumina HiSeq 2500. TCR library preparation used molecular barcoding, with unique molecular identifiers applied to normalize quantification of the TCRbeta repertoire. TCRdb's own reprocessing of the public reads used fastp at Q25 and MiXCR and kept productive beta chains. All rows with the same CDR3 protein become a single entry with the most common DNA and genes. Counted in this sample were fewer than 550,000 distinct CDR3 sequences; about an eighth of them appeared once. Of the sample, around 15% falls within the top ten clones. Sample treatment or condition, as interpreted from the label and publication: allogeneic hematopoietic cell transplantation with graft depleted of TCRalphabeta T cells and CD19 B cells.

The specimen comprised PBMCs, mostly from graft donor cells, sampled 180 days after TCRalphabeta/CD19-depleted stem cell transplant. The receptors derive from a female patient between 2 and 15 years old who had a stem cell transplant for aplastic anemia, so the T cells may come from the graft donor.

CDR3 protein: CASSQIDRLNGELFF. Here the CDR3 DNA reads TGTGCCAGCAGCCAAATTGACAGGTTGAACGGGGAGCTGTTTTTT. The chain couples TRBV14 to TRBJ2-2; tentative D call: TRBD1 (6 bases). Germline V CDR1 and CDR2: SGHDN, FVKESK. Trimming cost V 2 bases and J 7 bases, with 14 bases left between them. This CDR3 spans 15 amino acids.

In this sample, this clonotype turned up a few times. The chain combines TRBV5-5 with TRBJ1-2; 7 nucleotides agree with TRBD1. The CDR3 contains 13 residues. With V trimmed by 5 bases and J by 4 bases, 5 bases remained unmatched. Germline CDR1 SGHKS, CDR2 YYEKEE (reference sequence). For the CDR3, the DNA is TGTGCCAGCAGGAGACAGGGACCCTATGGCTACACCTTC. Residues: CASRRQGPYGYTF.

V usage is TRBV20-1 and J usage is TRBJ2-3; 12 bases are shared with TRBD2. The CDR3 spans 14 residues. Germline V gives CDR1 DFQATT, CDR2 SNEGSKA (reference sequence). J gave up 7 bases and V 6 bases, and 8 bases lay outside the gene matches. CDR3 amino acids: CSARGTSGLHTQYF. The CDR3 DNA follows: TGCAGTGCCCGGGGGACTAGCGGGCTACATACGCAGTATTTT.

The chain employs TRBV7-7 and TRBJ2-1, with 11 bases matching TRBD1. The CDR3 totals 15 residues. The trim removed 5 bases at V and 7 bases at J, leaving 7 bases unmatched. The germline V gene has CDR1 SSHAT and CDR2 FNYEAQ (reference sequence). The CDR3 sequence is CASSAGQGAVNEQFF. The DNA for the CDR3 is TGTGCCAGCAGCGCCGGACAGGGGGCGGTGAATGAGCAGTTCTTC.

This clonotype was detected ten times or more. CDR3 sequence (DNA): TGCAGCGTTCAAACCAGGGACACGGGGCATGGCATTCAGTACTTC. Residues: CSVQTRDTGHGIQYF. The chain carries TRBV29-1 and TRBJ2-4, with D maybe TRBD1 (6 bases). With 5 bases removed from V and 9 bases from J, the gap between germline ends came to 23 bases. The germline gives CDR1 SQVTM, CDR2 ANQGSEA. This CDR3 is built from 15 residues. Full variable domain (outside the CDR3, taken from reference TRBV29-1 and TRBJ2-4): SAVISQKPSRDICQRGTSLTIQCQVDSQVTMMFWYRQQPGQSLTLIATANQGSEATYESGFVIDKFPISRPNLTFSTLTVSNMSPEDSSIYLCSVQTRDTGHGIQYFGAGTRLSVL.

The gene calls are TRBV6-1 and TRBJ2-1; 7 bases agree with TRBD2. The CDR3 runs 14 residues. V shed 6 bases and J 0 bases; nucleotides not matched to a gene: 2. The germline V gene encodes CDR1 MNHNS and CDR2 SASEGT. The CDR3 bases are TGTGCCAGCAGCGGACTAGACTCCTACAATGAGCAGTTCTTC. Translated: CASSGLDSYNEQFF.

The V call is TRBV5-2, the J call TRBJ2-5; the DNA was not used to check the table's D call, TRBD1. TRBV5-2 is a pseudogene locus. CDR3 size: 13 residues. The DNA for the CDR3 is TGTGCCAGGGCCCCCGGCAGCGGGGAGACCCAGTACTTC. It yields the protein CARAPGSGETQYF.

This chain connects TRBV7-2 to TRBJ2-1; D call uncertain. This CDR3 has 16 residues. CDR1 and CDR2 (germline): SGHTA, FQGNSA. Between the trimmed V and J ends, which lost 0 bases and 0 bases, there was a span of 9 bases. CDR3 amino acids: CASSLAFRSSYNEQFF. The DNA of the CDR3 is TGTGCCAGCAGCTTAGCGTTCCGGAGCTCCTACAATGAGCAGTTCTTC.

This clonotype was observed a handful of times. This rearrangement joins TRBV20-1 to TRBJ2-7, with a possible D match to TRBD1 (5 bases). Trimming removed 2 bases from V and 2 bases from J, with 7 bases in between. Germline CDR1 DFQATT, CDR2 SNEGSKA (reference sequence). CDR3 length: 12 residues. Here the CDR3 reads CSARSRAYEQYV. CDR3 nucleotides: TGCAGTGCTAGATCCAGGGCCTACGAGCAGTACGTC.

A few counts support this clonotype. The chain joins TRBV24-1 to TRBJ2-1; D gene ambiguous. CDR1 and CDR2 from the germline V gene are KGHDR and SFDVKD. The V end lost 2 bases, the J end lost 2 bases, and 12 bases lay between the germline ends. The CDR3 has 16 residues. CDR3 sequence: CATSDSRTTPYNEQFF. CDR3 DNA sequence: TGTGCCACCAGTGATTCACGAACCACCCCCTACAATGAGCAGTTCTTC.

This clonotype was counted a few times. The rearrangement links TRBV20-1 to TRBJ1-5, with D hard to call. The CDR3 is 12 residues long. CDR1 is DFQATT, CDR2 SNEGSKA, per germline (reference sequence). V dropped 5 bases and J dropped 7 bases, with 12 bases sitting between them. Here the CDR3 reads CSAGMPVQPQHF. The CDR3 DNA is TGCAGTGCTGGGATGCCAGTACAGCCCCAGCATTTT.

This clonotype was detected a few times. The V and J genes are TRBV7-2 and TRBJ1-5; the D gene is possibly TRBD1 (5 bases). V lost 1 base and J lost 3, with 10 bases in between. The CDR3 contains 15 residues. Germline V gene sequence: CDR1 SGHTA, CDR2 FQGNSA. The CDR3 here is CASSLVGRANQPQHF. CDR3 sequence (DNA): TGTGCCAGCAGCTTAGTCGGCAGGGCCAATCAGCCCCAGCATTTT.

The table lists this clonotype with many counts. This sequence joins TRBV14 and TRBJ2-2; no definite D call. The CDR3 consists of 15 residues. CDR1 and CDR2 from the germline V gene are SGHDN and FVKESK. Between the trimmed V and J ends, which lost 4 bases and 4 bases, there was a span of 13 bases. The CDR3 DNA follows: TGTGCCAGCAGCCCTCGTGTGACCCTCACCGGGGAGCTGTTTTTT. Translating gives CASSPRVTLTGELFF.

The rearrangement joins TRBV6-2 or TRBV6-3 to TRBJ2-5, with 13 bases that match TRBD2. Unmatched junction bases numbered 4, after V lost 1 base and J lost 5 bases. There are 16 residues in the CDR3. Germline CDR1 is MNHEY and CDR2 is SVGEGT. CDR3: CASSYWTSGSLETQYF. The CDR3 nucleotides read TGTGCCAGCAGTTACTGGACTAGCGGGAGCTTGGAGACCCAGTACTTC.

The J gene is TRBJ2-2, the V gene TRBV28; TRBD2 matches at 9 bases. Germline CDR1 is MDHEN and CDR2 is SYDVKM. The V segment lost 0 bases and the J segment 4 bases; nucleotides outside the gene matches: 6. This CDR3 has 17 residues. The CDR3 sequence is CASSLWGAGGLTGELFF. The CDR3 DNA is TGTGCCAGCAGTTTATGGGGAGCGGGAGGCCTCACCGGGGAGCTGTTTTTT.

This clonotype has at least ten counts. The chain recombines TRBV20-1 with TRBJ2-7; the D gene could be TRBD1 or TRBD2 (6 bases each). This CDR3 spans 14 amino acids. Germline V gene lookup returns CDR1 DFQATT and CDR2 SNEGSKA (reference sequence). V lost 6 bases and J 2 bases, leaving 17 bases between the germline ends. CDR3 coding DNA: TGCAGTGCCCCGGGTGAAGGGGGGCCCTACGAGCAGTACTTC. Translation gives CSAPGEGGPYEQYF.

J is TRBJ2-4 and V is TRBV20-1; the D call may be TRBD1 or TRBD2 (5 bases each). CDR3 length: 12 amino acids. The V end was cut by 3 bases, the J end by 8 bases, with 11 bases between. In germline, CDR1 is DFQATT, CDR2 SNEGSKA (reference sequence). The DNA of the CDR3 is TGCAGTGCTAGTGGTCAGGGAGACATTCAGTACTTC. It is translated as CSASGQGDIQYF.

This clonotype was counted between two and nine times. This chain joins TRBV5-1 and TRBJ1-6; D gene unclear. The germline V gene has CDR1 SGHRS and CDR2 YFSETQ. The V and J ends lost 4 bases and 10 bases respectively, with 18 bases between them. The CDR3 length is 15 residues. The CDR3 here is CASSPPDLMDSPLHF. The CDR3 nucleotides read TGCGCCAGCAGCCCCCCGGACCTCATGGACTCACCCCTCCACTTT. Looking up the rest from reference TRBV5-1 and TRBJ1-6 gives the full variable domain: KAGVTQTPRYLIKTRGQQVTLSCSPISGHRSVSWYQQTPGQGLQFLFEYFSETQRNKGNFPGRFSGRQFSNSRSEMNVSTLELGDSALYLCASSPPDLMDSPLHFGNGTRLTVT.